This TCR beta chain was sequenced during a study of cytomegalovirus exposure and HLA in healthy donors (dated by TCRdb to 2015 to 2018). As for the study more broadly: According to an earlier analysis of a few hundred of the donors, some 180 million T cells yielded 100 million or so unique TCR beta sequences and about 300 Gb of sequence data. About 300 gigabases of sequencing data and tens of millions of unique TCR sequences were included in an early release covering about 700 HLA-typed donors. Of the roughly 400 genotyped donors, over 65% fell in the genetic ancestry cluster associated with self-reported Caucasian donors. The study aimed to test whether signatures of past pathogen exposure could be identified by cataloging public T cell receptors. The study used immunosequencing to profile the T cell repertoires of 666 subjects and linked those repertoires to cytomegalovirus serostatus. Along with the approximately 670-subject first cohort, a separate validation cohort of over a hundred different subjects was used. To predict cytomegalovirus infection status, the study combined high-throughput TCR immunosequencing, statistical association of individual TCRs with disease status, and machine learning. A later analysis re-examined previously published TCR beta repertoires from roughly 720 donors and added high-resolution HLA genotyping to investigate patterns of TCR occurrence. Rather than using new phenotypic data, the later analysis identified candidate immune exposures from TCR beta sequences and from how often those sequences occurred across donors. An earlier analysis of around 540 of the donors applied high-throughput TCR beta sequencing to assess whether each TCR beta V gene segment acted as functional or pseudogenic. Donor age, sex, ethnicity and CMV serostatus were collected together with the repertoire data. Genome-wide SNP genotypes for about 65% of the roughly 670 donors were used in a later genetic analysis, which treated that subset as a discovery cohort. Every discovery cohort repertoire had been produced on one sequencing platform. HLA typing included class I and class II loci at four-digit resolution. Typing coverage varied by locus: roughly 620-640 donors for A, B, C, DRB1 and DQB1; roughly 560 for DQA1; nearly 610 for DPA1; around 490 for DPB1. About five DR-DQ haplotypes were handled as single units for association and clustering because linkage in the cohort was strong. Across some 400 genotyped donors of the cohort, an average of approximately 220,000 unique TCR beta nucleotide sequences per donor were sequenced, and 15% to 20% of those sequences were non-productive.

The paper as a whole reports these results and caveats: According to a later genetic analysis, donors in an Asian-associated ancestry cluster had fewer N-insertions in productive TCRs than the approximately 650-donor mean. Because counts were too low, more than 15 rarely observed V segments, including chromosome 9 orphons, were excluded from the earlier analysis of 587 of the donors. Because HLA typing was unavailable for some donors at each locus, only the typed subset was used in association tests. Presence/absence analyses assumed roughly uniform sequencing depth across donors, an assumption that may not hold. Because the 87-base-pair reads could not distinguish some IMGT-functional V segments, including TRBV6-2 and TRBV6-3, those segments were excluded. Correlated functional status among segregating V segments might reflect linkage disequilibrium, but an unknown experimental factor could not be ruled out. A later analysis associated roughly 17,000 TCR beta sequences with specific HLA alleles at a false discovery rate of 0.05. The cohort was sequenced for TCR beta chains only, and without alpha or paired-chain data the features that could be detected were limited. Compared with equally common non-associated chains, HLA-associated TCR beta chains in a later analysis were more clonally expanded and had lower generation probabilities. Several of the top co-occurrence clusters appeared to be linked to parvovirus B19, influenza, CMV and Epstein-Barr virus, according to a later analysis. A later genetic analysis associated a missense DCLRE1C variant with V-gene and J-gene trimming of TCR beta chains, and an independent cohort replicated the association. In the study, approximately 150 TCR beta chains were listed as associated with cytomegalovirus. According to the authors, the approach could potentially be generalized to other disease states and immunological phenotypes. A further reported finding was that TCR beta sequences accurately predicted the HLA-A and HLA-B alleles for most subjects in the first cohort. Cytomegalovirus status was reported to be diagnosed by the classifier with high specificity and sensitivity in both the original and validation cohorts. While some public TCRs were present in many individuals, most TCR sequences turned up only very rarely across donors. An earlier analysis of approximately 540 of the donors showed that most TCR beta V segments appeared in productive rearrangements either about 90% or about 30% of the time, which broadly matched IMGT annotations. A later analysis found that most CMV-associated TCR beta chains appeared HLA-restricted, with HLA associations seemingly driven largely by CMV exposure. In vitro tests confirmed that a few of the cytomegalovirus-associated TCR beta chains recognize cytomegalovirus antigens. A cluster of highly shared sequence variants was judged likely to be a technical artifact of the sequencing pipeline. When HLA alleles, especially DR and DQ, strongly co-occurred, attributing TCR associations to individual alleles was difficult. For the cohort, immune exposure information was limited to CMV serostatus. According to a later analysis, TCR association rates differed among HLA loci, with DRB1 alleles showing the most associated TCRs and HLA-C alleles showing the fewest.

Including cysteine and phenylalanine, the CDR3 has 14 amino acids. This entry keeps only the CDR3 DNA: 42 bases, framed from base 1. From a lookup of the germline V gene, CDR1 and CDR2 are MNHNS and SASEGT. V lost 1 base and J lost 6 bases; the stretch between them is 12 bases long. With regard to this clone: The target of this receptor is not known. Per-base quality was not reported, and no clone a single base away is much larger than it.

The cohort consisted of 670 or so healthy bone marrow donors. All cohort members were sampled while nominally healthy, although unrecorded immune exposures were likely present. The donor tested CMV seronegative and was one of the 352 seronegative cohort members. A peripheral blood sample was provided by each donor, and peripheral blood mononuclear cells were used for TCR beta sequencing. Genomic DNA was extracted from the blood cell samples with the Qiagen DNeasy Blood Extraction Kit. The library relied on the immunoSEQ multiplex PCR assay. For the multiplex PCR, a mixture combining 60 forward primers for TCR Vbeta segments and 13 reverse primers for TCR Jbeta segments was used. Amplification of the CDR3 region of rearranged TCR beta genes was performed with a multiplex PCR assay on genomic DNA. The Illumina HiSeq System was used to sequence the amplified TCR beta libraries as 87-base-pair reads. On the authors' methods: A later analysis counted about 80 million unique TCR beta chains across the roughly 700 repertoires, and 9 million to 14 million of these chains were shared by at least two donors. Raw reads were error-corrected and collapsed into unique sequences with a nearest-neighbor algorithm that merged closely related sequences to remove PCR and sequencing errors. CDR3 sequences were aligned to IMGT reference sequences to assign V, D and J gene segments. For a sequence to be retained, a match of at least six nucleotides to both a V gene segment and a J gene segment was required. Rearrangements were classified as productive when the CDR3 lacked stop codons and remained in frame with V and J, and all other rearrangements were classified as non-productive. CDR3 was defined according to IMGT convention as the region running from the second conserved V-encoded cysteine to the conserved J-encoded phenylalanine. The earlier analysis of about 610 of the donors excluded any sequence lacking an unambiguous match to a single V gene segment. An earlier analysis of a few hundred of the donors classified V segments as functional when productive rearrangements were above 56.7% and as segregating when the standard deviation between donors was above 5%. A statistical classification framework was developed to diagnose cytomegalovirus status using the catalog of TCR beta chain sequences. In a later analysis, V and J genes were assigned by comparing TCR nucleotide sequences against IMGT/GENE-DB human TR gene sequences. In a later analysis, CDR3 sequences and most-parsimonious VDJ recombination scenarios were assigned using the TCRdist pipeline. A later analysis defined each TCR beta chain by its CDR3 amino acid sequence plus V-gene family, and excluded reads lacking a unique V-gene family. To address suspected cross-contamination and a sequencing artifact, a later analysis removed 592 highly shared, low-generation-probability nucleotide sequences. A later analysis calculated a clonal expansion index for each public chain from normalized within-repertoire ranks of inferred template counts. A later analysis computed generation probabilities with a VDJ recombination model fitted to out-of-frame rearrangements, and checked the results against IGoR. In a later analysis, hypergeometric tests were used to score TCR-TCR, TCR-HLA and TCR-CMV co-occurrence, with a repertoire-size bias correction applied to TCR pairs. False discovery rates were estimated in a later analysis by permuting HLA or CMV assignments 20 times. In a later analysis, co-occurring TCRs were grouped using DBSCAN, and TCRdist sequence similarity was added for clustering within HLA-allele-positive subsets. Repertoires with fewer than 30,000 or more than 120,000 public chains were left out of co-occurrence clustering, as were five repertoires with anomalous nucleotide sharing. Entries here come from immuneACCESS through TCRdb and include only in-frame sequences with V and J called. Some clones fail to appear in such tables; in the studies checked, an unresolved V gene covers under half of the shortfall, and the cause of the remainder is unknown. The V and J calls and clone size are taken from that table; D and trimming were inferred from the DNA. The sample table lists 150,000 to 200,000 clones, roughly 78% of them with a count of one. The biggest ten clones account for about 0.7% of the sample.

Material for sequencing was PBMCs. Here the chain combines TRBV6-1 and TRBJ1-2, and TRBD1 may be the D gene, going by 6 matching bases. The clonotype originates from a boy aged 10-17 years in good health and CMV-seronegative. The CDR3 is CASSEGTVRNGYTF. Read as DNA, the sequence is TGTGCCAGCAGTGAAGGGACAGTGAGAAATGGCTACACCTTC.